The clone carrying this T cell receptor (beta chain) was recorded a few times. Its target is unknown. The CDR3 has 14 amino acids. From germline, CDR1 is MDHEN and CDR2 SYDVKM. V dropped 6 bases and J dropped 3 bases, with 12 bases sitting between them. Prepared libraries of TCR beta cDNA carried unique molecular identifiers. TCRdb re-derived calls from the PCR reads in MiXCR, one entry per CDR3 protein. The repertoire holds about half a million distinct CDR3 sequences, with around a third as singletons. The data belong to a study of post-analysis software for immune sequencing data. Findings of the study overall: Compared against controls, patients with multiple sclerosis displayed significantly lower normalized Chao1 diversity. Samples sharing a preparation batch grouped tightly together when assessed by F measure. Five TRBV segments, including TRBV5-6, TRBV5-1 and TRBV20-1, were more frequent in patients than controls.

The receptor was derived from a girl aged 2-17 years with multiple sclerosis. The chain uses TRBV28 and TRBJ2-4; D is perhaps TRBD2 (6 bases). Sequenced input: blood. The CDR3 protein is CASSRPGLKNIQYF. CDR3 in DNA: TGTGCCAGCAGCCGACCGGGACTCAAAAACATTCAGTACTTC. Filled out from reference TRBV28 and TRBJ2-4, the complete variable domain reads DVKVTQSSRYLVKRTGEKVFLECVQDMDHENMFWYRQDPGLGLRLIYFSYDVKMKEKGDIPEGYSVSREKKERFSLILESASTNQTSMYLCASSRPGLKNIQYFGAGTRLSVL.